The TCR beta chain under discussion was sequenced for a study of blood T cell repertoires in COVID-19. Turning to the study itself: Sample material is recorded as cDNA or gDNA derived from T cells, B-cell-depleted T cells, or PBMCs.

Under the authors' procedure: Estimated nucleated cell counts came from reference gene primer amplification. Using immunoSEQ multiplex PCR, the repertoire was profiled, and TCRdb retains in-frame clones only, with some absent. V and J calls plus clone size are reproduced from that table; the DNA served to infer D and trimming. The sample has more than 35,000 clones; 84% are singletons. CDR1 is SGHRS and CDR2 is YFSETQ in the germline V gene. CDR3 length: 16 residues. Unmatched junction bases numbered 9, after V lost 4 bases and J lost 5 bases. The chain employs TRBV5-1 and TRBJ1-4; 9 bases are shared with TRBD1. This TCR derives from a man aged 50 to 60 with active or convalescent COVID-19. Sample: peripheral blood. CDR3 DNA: TGCGCCAGCAGCCCCGGGGGGACAGGGAAGAATGAAAAACTGTTTTTT. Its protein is CASSPGGTGKNEKLFF.